This TCR beta chain was sequenced during a study of shared clonotypes between healthy human individuals (dated by TCRdb to the early 2020s). About the investigation overall: Three men and a couple of women, aged 18 to 49 years, made up the cohort. For each donor, CD4 naive and CD4 memory were each given three plates, CD8 naive was given two plates, and CD8 memory was given one plate. Between about 0.85 and 9.5 billion PBMCs per donor were obtained by leukapheresis. To increase sequencing depth and limit assay-specific biases, TCR repertoire library preparation and sequencing were carried out by different laboratories using diverse techniques. To estimate repertoire size and how much clonotype sharing occurs between individuals, the study deeply sequenced the blood TCR repertoires of roughly 5 healthy adults. Points the paper makes about the study in general: Incomplete sequencing was indicated by rarefaction of sorted-subset datasets, despite the large sequencing depth. Only blood was sampled, and tissue TCR repertoires likely differ from those in blood. Higher generation probabilities were observed for clonotypes shared by all four sorted-subset donors than for non-shared clonotypes. Pairwise subsampling led to the expectation that sequencing depth would affect the degree of clonotype sharing among donors. Across a few donors, about 5.2% of naive CD4, roughly 3.3% of naive CD8, 2.3% of memory CD4, and roughly 0.4% of memory CD8 clonotypes were shared. Naive subsets generally had larger estimated clonotype richness than memory subsets did. The genetic and exposure-history diversity represented was limited by the small number of donors.

The donors were healthy, HIV-negative adults with no recently reported acute infections or vaccinations. All donors were Caucasian adults living in Nashville, Tennessee, USA. CD4+ T cells were enriched by magnetic negative selection; naive cells were then positively selected on CD45RA, and the negative fraction formed the memory subset. After blood collection by leukapheresis, PBMCs were isolated using Ficoll-Histopaque density gradient centrifugation and then cryopreserved in the vapor phase of liquid nitrogen. Analytical flow cytometry was used to check the purity and quantity of each magnetically sorted T cell population. Genomic DNA was isolated from each sorted fraction and quantified by UV absorbance on a Nanodrop 2000c. Using the deep immunoSEQ assay, TCR CDR3 regions were amplified from genomic DNA by multiplex PCR. Genomic DNA extracted from each cell subset was distributed evenly over all wells of several immunoSEQ 96-well plates, and each plate served as one replicate. For sorted subsets, each replicate PCR was loaded with about 0.2 ug genomic DNA, equivalent to about 33,000 T cell genomes. Purified libraries were measured with a Qubit 3.0 fluorometer, size-checked on a Bioanalyzer 2100, and measured again with the KAPA Library Quantification kit. Every immunoSEQ 96-well plate was sequenced on a dedicated single-read 150-cycle Illumina NextSeq 550 flow cell. The paper's processing steps were these. Because the immunoSEQ output held only junctional sequences and lacked quality scores, the filtering could not match the filtering applied to full-length reads. To assign V/J genes and CDR3, sequences were annotated using PyIR, a Python wrapper for IgBLAST v1.9, with IMGT germline references. Any read was removed if the V/J assignment was weak (E-value above 1e-6), the CDR3 was missing, or the read contained stop codons, out-of-frame junctions, or ambiguous translated residues. V3J clonotypes were defined as sequences sharing the same inferred V gene, J gene, and CDR3 amino acid sequence. To compute the percentage overlap between repertoires, the number of shared unique clonotypes was divided by the size of the smaller repertoire. Three approaches were used to assess repertoire richness: RTK rarefaction, the Chao1 estimator, and Recon v2.1 estimates of unobserved clonotypes. Generation probabilities were computed with OLGA for all TCRbeta clonotypes obtained by the gDNA method from four donors. TCRdb's version of the immuneACCESS table is confined to in-frame rearrangements and falls short of the full clone set. An unresolved V gene accounts for under half of the shortfall where checked; the remainder is of unknown origin. The D gene and trimming were derived from the DNA, and the V and J assignments and clone size from that table. The sample has approximately 1.5 million clones on record, around 98% of them singletons. The top ten constitute about 0.45% of the sample.

Measured from the cysteine to the phenylalanine, the CDR3 is 16 residues long. The entry retains the CDR3 DNA only, 48 bases that are in frame from base 1. After removal of 7 bases from V and 6 bases from J, the junction retains 18 bases not matched to a gene. CDR1 and CDR2 are read off the germline V gene as SQVTM and ANQGSEA. This clone appeared once. Its antigen remains undetermined. Qualities for individual bases were not recorded, and no much larger clone is one base off. Sequenced: naive CD4+ T cells sorted from blood. What this sample's cell subset or site label stands for: CD45RA+ positively selected. The sequence was collected from a man aged 30 to 39 in good health. The sequence is built from TRBV29-1 and TRBJ2-7, with 10 junctional bases fitting TRBD2. The CDR3 loop reads CSAQVGSSGSFGEQYF. Read as DNA, the sequence is TGCAGCGCTCAGGTCGGGTCTAGCGGGAGTTTTGGCGAGCAGTACTTC.